This TCR beta chain emerged from a study of blood T cell repertoires in COVID-19. Looking at the study overall: Both acute and convalescent COVID-19 samples were obtained from the United States, Italy and Spain. Nucleic acid was either cDNA or gDNA, and it came from T cells, B-cell-depleted T cells, or PBMCs.

From germline, CDR1 is KGHSH and CDR2 LQKENI. This CDR3 is 15 amino acids long. Unmatched junction bases numbered 6, after V lost 2 bases and J lost 8 bases. Original analysis: Nucleated cell number was recorded as an estimate derived from reference gene primer amplification. Assay used: immunoSEQ multiplex PCR; TCRdb lists only in-frame clones, some missing. D and trimming come from the DNA, and the V and J calls and clone size come from that table. The repertoire consists of around 150,000 clones, with approximately 73% occurring once and the leading ten covering about 3.9%. Sequenced sample: peripheral blood. V gene TRBV18 combines with J gene TRBJ2-1; 10 bases align to TRBD2. The TCR comes from a man aged 55 to 69 with acute or convalescent COVID-19. CDR3 DNA sequence: TGTGCCAGCTCACCAAGAGTAGCGGGAGGCGATGAGCAGTTCTTC. Its translation is CASSPRVAGGDEQFF.